This TCR beta chain was recorded in a study of T cell responses to AZD1222 COVID-19 vaccine. Background on the study: Pooled together were second doses at about 4 or about 12 weeks. Broader study findings: Donors, mostly white British, included more females; clonal diversity was possibly underestimated. The study reported that nearly half of spike-specific TCRs target unmutated variant regions. Repertoire sampling was restricted to post-peak T cell response timepoints.

In the case of this clone: As yet, its antigen is unknown.

Here immunoSEQ multiplex PCR was the method, and the copy in TCRdb shows in-frame clones only, minus some. Of 120,000 or so clones listed, under 95% were seen once; the top ten hold almost 5.5%. Here the sequenced sample was peripheral blood, taken on day 0 of AZD1222 vaccination. The receptor's source is an adult in good health.

CDR3 in DNA: TGTGCCAGCAGTCCCGAGGGGTCCGTTCATGGAGAGCAGTATTTT. As protein: CASSPEGSVHGEQYF. The chain joins TRBV6-4 to TRBJ2-3, with D possibly being TRBD1 or TRBD2 (5 bases each). Trimming removed 5 bases from V and 11 bases from J, with 23 bases in between. The germline V gene encodes CDR1 MRHNA and CDR2 SNTAGT. CDR3 length: 15 amino acids.